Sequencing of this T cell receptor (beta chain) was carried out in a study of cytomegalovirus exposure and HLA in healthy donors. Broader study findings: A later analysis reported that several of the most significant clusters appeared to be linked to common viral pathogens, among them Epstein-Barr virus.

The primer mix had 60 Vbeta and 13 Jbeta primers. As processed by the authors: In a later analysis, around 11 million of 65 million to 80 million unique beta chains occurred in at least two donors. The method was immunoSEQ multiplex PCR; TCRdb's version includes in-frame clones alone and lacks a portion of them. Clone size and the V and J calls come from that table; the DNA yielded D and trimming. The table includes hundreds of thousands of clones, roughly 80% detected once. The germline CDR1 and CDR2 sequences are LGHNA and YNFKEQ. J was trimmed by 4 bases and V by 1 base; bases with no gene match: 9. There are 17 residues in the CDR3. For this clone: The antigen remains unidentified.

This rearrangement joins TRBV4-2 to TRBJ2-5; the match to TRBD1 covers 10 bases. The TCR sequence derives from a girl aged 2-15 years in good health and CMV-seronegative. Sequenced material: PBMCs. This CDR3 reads CASSQGTRTGGGETQYF. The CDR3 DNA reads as TGTGCCAGCAGCCAAGGGACTAGGACAGGGGGTGGAGAGACCCAGTACTTC.